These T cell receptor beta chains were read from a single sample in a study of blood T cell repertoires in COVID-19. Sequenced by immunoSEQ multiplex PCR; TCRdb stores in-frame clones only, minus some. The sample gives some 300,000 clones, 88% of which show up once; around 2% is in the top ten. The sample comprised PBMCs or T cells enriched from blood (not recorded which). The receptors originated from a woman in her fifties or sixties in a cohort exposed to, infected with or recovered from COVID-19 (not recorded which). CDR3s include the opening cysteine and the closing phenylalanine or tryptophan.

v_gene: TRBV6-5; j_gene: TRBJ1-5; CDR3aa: CASSQGAYGPQHF
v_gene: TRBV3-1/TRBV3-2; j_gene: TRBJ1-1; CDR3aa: CASSQRGQNTEAFF
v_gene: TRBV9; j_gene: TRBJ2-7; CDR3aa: CASSQTGTSGSYEQYF
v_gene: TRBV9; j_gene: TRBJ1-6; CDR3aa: CASSAHLAGTVNSPLHF
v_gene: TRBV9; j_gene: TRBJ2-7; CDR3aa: CASSPPSSSGVYEQYF
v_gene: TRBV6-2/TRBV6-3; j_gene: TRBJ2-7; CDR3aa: CASSPQAGAYEQYF
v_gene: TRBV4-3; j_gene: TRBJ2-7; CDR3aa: CASSQDPTSSYEQYF
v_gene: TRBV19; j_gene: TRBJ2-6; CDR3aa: CASSNTVVGANVLTF
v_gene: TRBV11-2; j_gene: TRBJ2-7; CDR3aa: CASSSYRGQRRYPGF
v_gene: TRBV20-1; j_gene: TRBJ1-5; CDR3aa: CSASNWQGDNQPQHF
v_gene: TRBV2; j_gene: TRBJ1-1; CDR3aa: CASSATGYTEAFF
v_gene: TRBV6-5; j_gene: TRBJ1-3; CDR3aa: CASTPGGSGNTIYF
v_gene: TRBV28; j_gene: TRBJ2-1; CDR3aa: CASSLDGTMPPQFF
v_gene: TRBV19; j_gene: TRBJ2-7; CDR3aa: CASRGQIFYEQYF
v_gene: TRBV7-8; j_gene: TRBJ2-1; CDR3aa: CASSLVGGSGDNEQFF
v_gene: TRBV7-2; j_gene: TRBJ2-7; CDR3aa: CASSLTQDIYEQYF
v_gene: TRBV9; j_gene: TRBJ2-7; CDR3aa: CASSKESEGLAGGRNEQYF
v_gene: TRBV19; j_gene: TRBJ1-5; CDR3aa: CASINRGHSNQPQHF
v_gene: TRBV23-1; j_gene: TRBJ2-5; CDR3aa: CASRTPPGGAQETQYF
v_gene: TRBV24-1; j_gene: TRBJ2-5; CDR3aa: CATSDNQGQETQYF
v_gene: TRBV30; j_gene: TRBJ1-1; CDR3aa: CAWGQGKTEAFF
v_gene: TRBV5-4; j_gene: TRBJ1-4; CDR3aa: CASSPTRGINEKLFF
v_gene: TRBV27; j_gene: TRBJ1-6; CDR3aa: CASSLSVGGQDSTRAPLHF
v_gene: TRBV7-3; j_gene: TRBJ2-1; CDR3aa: CASSFDGRGDNEQFF
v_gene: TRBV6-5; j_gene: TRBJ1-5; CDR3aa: CASRRDRVSGQPQHF
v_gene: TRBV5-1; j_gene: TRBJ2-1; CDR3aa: CASSGGAPSYNEQFF
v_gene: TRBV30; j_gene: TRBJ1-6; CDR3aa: CAWRVQGSSYNSPLHF